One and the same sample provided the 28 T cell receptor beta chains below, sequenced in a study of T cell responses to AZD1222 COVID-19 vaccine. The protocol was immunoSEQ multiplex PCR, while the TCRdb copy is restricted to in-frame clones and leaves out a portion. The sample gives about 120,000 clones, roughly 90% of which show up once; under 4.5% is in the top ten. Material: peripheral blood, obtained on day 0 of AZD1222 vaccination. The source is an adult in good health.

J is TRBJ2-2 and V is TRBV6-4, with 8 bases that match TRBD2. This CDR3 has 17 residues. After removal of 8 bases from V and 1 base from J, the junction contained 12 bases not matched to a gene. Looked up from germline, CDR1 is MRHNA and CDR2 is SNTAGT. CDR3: CASAHYGAGVNTGELFF. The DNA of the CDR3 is TGTGCCAGCGCACACTATGGAGCGGGGGTGAACACCGGGGAGCTGTTTTTT.

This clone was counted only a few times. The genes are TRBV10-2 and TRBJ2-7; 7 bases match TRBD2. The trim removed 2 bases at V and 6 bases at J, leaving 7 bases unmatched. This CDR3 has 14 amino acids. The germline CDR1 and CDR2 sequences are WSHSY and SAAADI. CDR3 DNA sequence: TGCGCCAGCAGTGAGACTCGACTAGCCTCCGAGCAGTACTTC. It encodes CASSETRLASEQYF.

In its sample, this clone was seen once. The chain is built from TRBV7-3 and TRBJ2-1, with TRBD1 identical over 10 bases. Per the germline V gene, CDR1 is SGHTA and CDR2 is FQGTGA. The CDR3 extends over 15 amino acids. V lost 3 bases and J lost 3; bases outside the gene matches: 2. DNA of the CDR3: TGTGCCAGCAGCTTGACAGGGGGCCTCTACAATGAGCAGTTCTTC. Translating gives CASSLTGGLYNEQFF.

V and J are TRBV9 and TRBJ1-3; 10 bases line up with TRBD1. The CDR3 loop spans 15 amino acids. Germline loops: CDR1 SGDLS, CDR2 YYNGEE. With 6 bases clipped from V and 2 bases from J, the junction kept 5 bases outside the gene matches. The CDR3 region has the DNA TGTGCCAGCATGGGACAGGGGAGCACTGGAAACACCATATATTTT. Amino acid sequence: CASMGQGSTGNTIYF.

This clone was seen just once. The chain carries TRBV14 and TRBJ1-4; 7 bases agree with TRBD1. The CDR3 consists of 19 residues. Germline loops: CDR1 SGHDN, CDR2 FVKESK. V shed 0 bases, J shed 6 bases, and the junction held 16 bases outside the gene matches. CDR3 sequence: CASSQDKERQGGEDEKLFF. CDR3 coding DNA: TGTGCCAGCAGCCAAGATAAAGAGCGTCAGGGGGGAGAAGATGAAAAACTGTTTTTT.

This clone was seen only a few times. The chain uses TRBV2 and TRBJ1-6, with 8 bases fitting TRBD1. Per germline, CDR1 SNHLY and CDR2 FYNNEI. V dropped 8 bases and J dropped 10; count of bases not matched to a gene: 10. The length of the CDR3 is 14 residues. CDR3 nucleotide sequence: TGTGCCAGCGGGAACCAGGGGGCCCAATCACCCCTCCACTTT. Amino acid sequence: CASGNQGAQSPLHF.

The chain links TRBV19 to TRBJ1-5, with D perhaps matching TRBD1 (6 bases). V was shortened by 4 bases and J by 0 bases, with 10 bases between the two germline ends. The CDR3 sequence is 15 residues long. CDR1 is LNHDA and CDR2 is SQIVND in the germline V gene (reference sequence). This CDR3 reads CASSTLDSSNQPQHF. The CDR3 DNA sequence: TGTGCCAGTAGTACTCTGGACAGTAGCAATCAGCCCCAGCATTTT.

The CDR3 DNA reads as TGCGCCAGCAGTGAAAACACAGCCAGAAGGTACACTGAAGCTTTCTTT. Protein product: CASSENTARRYTEAFF. The chain joins TRBV10-2 to TRBJ1-1; D not certain. The CDR3 runs 16 residues. The V gene lost 3 bases and the J gene lost 3 bases, with 17 bases spanning the gap. In germline, CDR1 is WSHSY, CDR2 SAAADI.

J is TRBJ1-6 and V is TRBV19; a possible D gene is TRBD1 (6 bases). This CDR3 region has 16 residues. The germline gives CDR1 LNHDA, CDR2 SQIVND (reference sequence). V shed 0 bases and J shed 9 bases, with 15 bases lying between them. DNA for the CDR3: TGTGCCAGTAGTATAGATTCGGGGGGGCCGGGTTCACCCCTCCACTTT. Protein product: CASSIDSGGPGSPLHF.

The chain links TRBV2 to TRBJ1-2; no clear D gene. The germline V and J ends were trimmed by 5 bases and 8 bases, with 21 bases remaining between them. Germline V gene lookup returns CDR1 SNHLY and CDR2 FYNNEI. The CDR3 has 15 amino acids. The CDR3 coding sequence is TGTGCCAGCAGTCAGACTACTTCTGGATGGGTGGGCTACACCTTC. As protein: CASSQTTSGWVGYTF. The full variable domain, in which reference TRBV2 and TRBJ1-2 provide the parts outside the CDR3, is EPEVTQTPSHQVTQMGQEVILRCVPISNHLYFYWYRQILGQKVEFLVSFYNNEISEKSEIFDDQFSVERPDGSNFTLKIRSTKLEDSAMYFCASSQTTSGWVGYTFGSGTRLTVV.

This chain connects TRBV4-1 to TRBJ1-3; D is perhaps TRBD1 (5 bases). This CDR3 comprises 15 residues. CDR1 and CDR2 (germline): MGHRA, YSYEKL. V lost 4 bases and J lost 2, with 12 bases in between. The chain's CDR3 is CASSRIQGAGNTIYF. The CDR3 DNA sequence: TGCGCCAGCAGCCGGATACAAGGGGCTGGAAACACCATATATTTT.

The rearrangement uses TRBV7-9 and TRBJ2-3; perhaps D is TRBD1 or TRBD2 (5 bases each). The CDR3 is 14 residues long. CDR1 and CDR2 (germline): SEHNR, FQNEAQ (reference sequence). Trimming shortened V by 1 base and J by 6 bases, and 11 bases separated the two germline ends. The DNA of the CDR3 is TGTGCCAGCAGCTTAGTATCGGGGCTCGATACGCAGTATTTT. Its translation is CASSLVSGLDTQYF.

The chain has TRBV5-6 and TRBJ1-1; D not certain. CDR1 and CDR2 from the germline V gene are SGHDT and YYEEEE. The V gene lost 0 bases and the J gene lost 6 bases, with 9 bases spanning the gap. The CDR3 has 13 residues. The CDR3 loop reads CASSLEQTAEAFF. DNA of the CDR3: TGTGCCAGCAGCTTGGAACAGACCGCTGAAGCTTTCTTT.

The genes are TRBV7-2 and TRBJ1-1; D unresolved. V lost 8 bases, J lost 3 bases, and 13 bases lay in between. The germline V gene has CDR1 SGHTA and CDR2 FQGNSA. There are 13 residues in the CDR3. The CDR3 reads CASATSGDTEAFF. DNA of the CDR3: TGTGCCAGCGCTACCTCCGGAGACACTGAAGCTTTCTTT.

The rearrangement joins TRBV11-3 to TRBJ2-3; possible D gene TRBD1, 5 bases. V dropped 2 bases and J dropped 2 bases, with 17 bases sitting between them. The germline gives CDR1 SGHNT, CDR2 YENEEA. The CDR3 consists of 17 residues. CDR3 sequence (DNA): TGTGCCAGCAGCTTAAATTGGGCCCCGGACAACACAGATACGCAGTATTTT. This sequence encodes CASSLNWAPDNTDTQYF.

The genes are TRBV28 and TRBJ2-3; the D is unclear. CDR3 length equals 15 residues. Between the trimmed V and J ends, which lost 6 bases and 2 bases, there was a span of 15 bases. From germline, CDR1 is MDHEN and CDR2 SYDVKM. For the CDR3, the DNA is TGTGCCAGCAGCCTCCGGACGGATTACACAGATACGCAGTATTTT. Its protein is CASSLRTDYTDTQYF.

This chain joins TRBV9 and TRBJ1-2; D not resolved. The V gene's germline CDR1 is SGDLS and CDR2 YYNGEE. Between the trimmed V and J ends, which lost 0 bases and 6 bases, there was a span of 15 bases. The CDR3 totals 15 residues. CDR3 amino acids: CASSVDGWGEDGYTF. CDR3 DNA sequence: TGTGCCAGCAGCGTAGATGGCTGGGGAGAAGATGGCTACACCTTC.

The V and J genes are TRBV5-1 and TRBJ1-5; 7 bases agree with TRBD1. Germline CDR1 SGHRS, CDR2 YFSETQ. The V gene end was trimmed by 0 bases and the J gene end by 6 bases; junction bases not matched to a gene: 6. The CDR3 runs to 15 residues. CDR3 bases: TGCGCCAGCAGCTTGGAAGGGGGCGATGCTCAGCCCCAGCATTTT. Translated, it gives CASSLEGGDAQPQHF.

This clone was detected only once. The CDR3, as DNA: TGTGCCAGCAGCAAAGACCGCAGGGGTCAGCCCCAGCATTTT. Amino acids: CASSKDRRGQPQHF. The chain is built from TRBV21-1 and TRBJ1-5; TRBD1, the D gene given by the table, was not confirmed from the DNA. TRBV21-1 is termed a pseudogene. The CDR3 covers 14 residues.

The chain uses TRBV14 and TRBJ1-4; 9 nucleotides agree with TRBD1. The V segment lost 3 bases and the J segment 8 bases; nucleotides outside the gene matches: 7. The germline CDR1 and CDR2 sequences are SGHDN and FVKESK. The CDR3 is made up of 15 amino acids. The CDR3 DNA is TGTGCCAGCAGCCAGATGGGACAGGGTTTCGAAAAACTGTTTTTT. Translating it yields CASSQMGQGFEKLFF.

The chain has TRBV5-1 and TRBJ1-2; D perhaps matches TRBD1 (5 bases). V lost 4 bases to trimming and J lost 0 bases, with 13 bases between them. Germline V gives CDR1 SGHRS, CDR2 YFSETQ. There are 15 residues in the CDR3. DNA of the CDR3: TGCGCCAGCAGCCTGGGAGGGGTTGCTAACTATGGCTACACCTTC. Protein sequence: CASSLGGVANYGYTF. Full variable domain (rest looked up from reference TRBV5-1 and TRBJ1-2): KAGVTQTPRYLIKTRGQQVTLSCSPISGHRSVSWYQQTPGQGLQFLFEYFSETQRNKGNFPGRFSGRQFSNSRSEMNVSTLELGDSALYLCASSLGGVANYGYTFGSGTRLTVV.

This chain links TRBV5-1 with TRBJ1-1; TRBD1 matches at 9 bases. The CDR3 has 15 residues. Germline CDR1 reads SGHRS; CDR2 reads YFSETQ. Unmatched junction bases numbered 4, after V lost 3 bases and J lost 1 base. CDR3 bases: TGCGCCAGCAGCTCACAGGGGGCATCGAACACTGAAGCTTTCTTT. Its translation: CASSSQGASNTEAFF.

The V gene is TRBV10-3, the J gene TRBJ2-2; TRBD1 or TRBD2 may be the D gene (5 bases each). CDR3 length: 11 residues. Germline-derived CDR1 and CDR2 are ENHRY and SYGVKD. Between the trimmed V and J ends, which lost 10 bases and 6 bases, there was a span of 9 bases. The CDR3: CATGAAGELFF. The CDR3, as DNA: TGTGCCACCGGGGCTGCCGGGGAGCTGTTTTTT.

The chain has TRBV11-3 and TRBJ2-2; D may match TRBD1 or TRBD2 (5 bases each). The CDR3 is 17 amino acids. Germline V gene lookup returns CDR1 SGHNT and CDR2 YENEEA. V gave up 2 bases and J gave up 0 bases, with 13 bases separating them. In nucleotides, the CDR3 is TGTGCCAGCAGCTTAAACCGGGACCCGGCGAACACCGGGGAGCTGTTTTTT. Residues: CASSLNRDPANTGELFF.

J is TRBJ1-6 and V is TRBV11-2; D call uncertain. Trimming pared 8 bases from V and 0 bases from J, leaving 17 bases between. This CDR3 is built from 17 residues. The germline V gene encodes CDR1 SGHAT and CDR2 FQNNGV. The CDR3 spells CASPYAESSSYNSPLHF. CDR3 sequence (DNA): TGTGCCAGCCCCTACGCCGAATCGAGCTCCTATAATTCACCCCTCCACTTT. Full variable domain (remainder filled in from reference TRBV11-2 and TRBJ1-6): EAGVAQSPRYKIIEKRQSVAFWCNPISGHATLYWYQQILGQGPKLLIQFQNNGVVDDSQLPKDRFSAERLKGVDSTLKIQPAKLEDSAVYLCASPYAESSSYNSPLHFGNGTRLTVT.

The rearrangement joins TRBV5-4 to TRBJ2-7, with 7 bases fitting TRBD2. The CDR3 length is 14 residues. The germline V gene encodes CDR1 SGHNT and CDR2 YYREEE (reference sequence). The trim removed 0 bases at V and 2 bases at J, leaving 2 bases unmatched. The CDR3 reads CASSLDGGTYEQYF. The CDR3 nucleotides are TGTGCCAGCAGCTTGGACGGGGGGACCTACGAGCAGTACTTC.

The CDR3 spells CASRGQGNQPQHF. The CDR3, as DNA: TGTGCCAGCAGAGGGCAGGGAAATCAGCCCCAGCATTTT. This chain uses TRBV6-5 with TRBJ1-5; a possible D gene is TRBD1 (5 bases). CDR3 length: 13 residues. Per germline, CDR1 MNHEY and CDR2 SVGAGI. V was pared by 6 bases and J by 4 bases, with 10 bases between.

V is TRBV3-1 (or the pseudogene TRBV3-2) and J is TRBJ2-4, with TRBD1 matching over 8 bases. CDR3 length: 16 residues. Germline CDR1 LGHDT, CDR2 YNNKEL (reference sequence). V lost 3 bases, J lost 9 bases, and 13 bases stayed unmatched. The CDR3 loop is CASSQPQGAGLGIQYF. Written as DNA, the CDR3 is TGTGCCAGCAGCCAGCCTCAGGGGGCTGGTTTGGGCATTCAGTACTTC.